This T cell receptor beta chain was recorded in a study of early T cells in non-severe SARS-CoV-2 infection. Across the whole study: It was bulk RNA from unsorted whole blood that was sequenced, and the chains were unpaired.

The CDR3 is made up of 14 amino acids. V lost 5 bases, J lost 4 bases, and 3 bases stayed unmatched. cDNA molecules, individually, were tagged with unique molecular identifiers. A single record per CDR3 protein comes from TCRdb applying MiXCR to the 5' RACE reads. The data show approximately 65,000 distinct CDR3 sequences, about an eighth seen once. Study results and limitations: Anti-spike CD8 responses were favored in VDJdb matching, and private and CD4 specificities were missed.

This clonotype was detected many times. Its antigen is not known. The J gene is TRBJ1-5, the V gene TRBV12-3 or TRBV12-4, with 9 bases lining up with TRBD1. Sequences were obtained from whole blood. The clonotype was recovered from an adult who was a healthcare worker with PCR-confirmed SARS-CoV-2 infection or an uninfected control (not recorded which). The CDR3 sequence is CASSTQGANQPQHF. The CDR3 DNA sequence: TGTGCCAGCAGTACACAGGGGGCGAATCAGCCCCAGCATTTT.